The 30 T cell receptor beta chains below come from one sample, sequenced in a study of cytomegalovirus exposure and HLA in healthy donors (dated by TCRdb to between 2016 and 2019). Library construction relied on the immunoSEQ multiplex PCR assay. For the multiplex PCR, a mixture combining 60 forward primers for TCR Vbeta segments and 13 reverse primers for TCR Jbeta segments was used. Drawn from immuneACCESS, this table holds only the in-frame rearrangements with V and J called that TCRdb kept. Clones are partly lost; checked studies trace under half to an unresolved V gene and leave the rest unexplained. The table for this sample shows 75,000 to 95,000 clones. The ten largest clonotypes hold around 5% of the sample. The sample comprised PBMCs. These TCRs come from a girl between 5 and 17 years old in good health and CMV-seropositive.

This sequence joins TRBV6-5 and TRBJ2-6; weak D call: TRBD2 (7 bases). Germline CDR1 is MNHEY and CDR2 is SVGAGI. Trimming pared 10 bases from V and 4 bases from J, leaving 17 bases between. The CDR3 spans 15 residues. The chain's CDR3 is CATQRGGGGANVLTF. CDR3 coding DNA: TGTGCCACCCAGAGGGGGGGCGGCGGGGCCAACGTCCTGACTTTC.

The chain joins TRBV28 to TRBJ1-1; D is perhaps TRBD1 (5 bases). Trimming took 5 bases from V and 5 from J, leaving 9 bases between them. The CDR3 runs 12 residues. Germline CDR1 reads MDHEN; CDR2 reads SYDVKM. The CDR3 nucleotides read TGTGCCAGCAGTCTCAGGGTTACTGAAGCTTTCTTT. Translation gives CASSLRVTEAFF.

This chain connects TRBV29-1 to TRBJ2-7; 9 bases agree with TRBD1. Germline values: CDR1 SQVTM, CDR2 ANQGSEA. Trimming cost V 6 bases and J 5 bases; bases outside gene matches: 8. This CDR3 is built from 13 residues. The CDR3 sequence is CSVEGQGGDEQYF. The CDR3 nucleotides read TGCAGCGTAGAGGGACAGGGAGGGGACGAGCAGTACTTC.

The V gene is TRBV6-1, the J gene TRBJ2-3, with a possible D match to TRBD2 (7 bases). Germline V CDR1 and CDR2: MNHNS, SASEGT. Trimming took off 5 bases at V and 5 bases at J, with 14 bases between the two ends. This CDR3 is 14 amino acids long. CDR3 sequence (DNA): TGTGCCAGCAGTTGGGAGGGGGTGGGAGATACGCAGTATTTT. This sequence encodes CASSWEGVGDTQYF.

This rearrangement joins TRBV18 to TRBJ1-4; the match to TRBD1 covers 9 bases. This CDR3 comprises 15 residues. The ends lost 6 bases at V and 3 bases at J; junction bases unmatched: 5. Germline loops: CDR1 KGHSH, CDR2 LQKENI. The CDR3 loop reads CASSDGTGSNEKLFF. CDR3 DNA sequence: TGTGCCAGCTCCGACGGGACAGGGTCTAATGAAAAACTGTTTTTT.

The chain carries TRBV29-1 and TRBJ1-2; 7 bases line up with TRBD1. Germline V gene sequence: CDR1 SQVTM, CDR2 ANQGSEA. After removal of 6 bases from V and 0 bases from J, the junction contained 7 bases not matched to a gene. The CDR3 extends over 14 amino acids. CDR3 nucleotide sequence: TGCAGCGTCCCTACAGGGGAAGCTAACTATGGCTACACCTTC. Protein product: CSVPTGEANYGYTF.

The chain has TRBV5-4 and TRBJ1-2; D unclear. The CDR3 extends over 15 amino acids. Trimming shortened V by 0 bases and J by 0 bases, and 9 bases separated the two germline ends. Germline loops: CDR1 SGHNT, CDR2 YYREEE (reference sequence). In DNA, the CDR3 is TGTGCCAGCAGCTTGGCCGAGGCTACTAACTATGGCTACACCTTC. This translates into CASSLAEATNYGYTF.

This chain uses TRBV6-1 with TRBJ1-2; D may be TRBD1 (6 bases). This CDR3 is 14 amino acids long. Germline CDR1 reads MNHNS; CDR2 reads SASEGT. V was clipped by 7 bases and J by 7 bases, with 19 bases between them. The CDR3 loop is CASNSSPGGAGYTF. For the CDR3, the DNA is TGTGCCAGCAATTCAAGTCCGGGGGGCGCTGGCTACACCTTC.

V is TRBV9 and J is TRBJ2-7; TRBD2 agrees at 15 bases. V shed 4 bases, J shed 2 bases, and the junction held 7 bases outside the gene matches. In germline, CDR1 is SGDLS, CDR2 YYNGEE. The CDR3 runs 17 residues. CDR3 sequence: CASSSGLAGGPTYEQYF. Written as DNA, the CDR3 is TGTGCCAGCAGCTCGGGACTAGCGGGGGGTCCAACCTACGAGCAGTACTTC.

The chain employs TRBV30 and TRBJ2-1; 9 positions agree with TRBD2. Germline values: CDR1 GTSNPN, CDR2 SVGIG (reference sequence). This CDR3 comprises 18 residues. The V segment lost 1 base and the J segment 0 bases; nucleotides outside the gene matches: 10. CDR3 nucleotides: TGTGCCTGGAGTGGGGTTAGCGGGGGACCGAGCTCCTACAATGAGCAGTTCTTC. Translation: CAWSGVSGGPSSYNEQFF.

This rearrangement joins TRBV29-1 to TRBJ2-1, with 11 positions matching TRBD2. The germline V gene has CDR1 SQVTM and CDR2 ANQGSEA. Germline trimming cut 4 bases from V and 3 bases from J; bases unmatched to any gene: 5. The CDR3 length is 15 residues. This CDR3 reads CSVVLAGGSYNEQFF. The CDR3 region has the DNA TGCAGCGTTGTCCTAGCGGGGGGCAGCTACAATGAGCAGTTCTTC.

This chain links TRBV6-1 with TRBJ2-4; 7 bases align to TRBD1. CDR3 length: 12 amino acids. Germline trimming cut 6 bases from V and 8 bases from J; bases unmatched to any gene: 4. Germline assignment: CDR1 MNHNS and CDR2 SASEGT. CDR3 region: CASRATGHIQYF. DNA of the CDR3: TGTGCCAGCAGAGCGACAGGGCACATTCAGTACTTC.

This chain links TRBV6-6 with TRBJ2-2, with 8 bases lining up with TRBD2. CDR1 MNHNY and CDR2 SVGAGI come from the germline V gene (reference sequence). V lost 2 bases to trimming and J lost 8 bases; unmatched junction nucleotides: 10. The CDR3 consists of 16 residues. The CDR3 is CASSYTIAGGWGELFF. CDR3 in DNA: TGTGCCAGCAGTTACACGATTGCGGGGGGCTGGGGGGAGCTGTTTTTT.

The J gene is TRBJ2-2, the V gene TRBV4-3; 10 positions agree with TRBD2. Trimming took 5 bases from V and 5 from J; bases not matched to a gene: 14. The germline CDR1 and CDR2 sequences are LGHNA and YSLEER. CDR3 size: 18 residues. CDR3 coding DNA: TGCGCCAGCAGCTGGGCCCTTAGCGGGAGGATGGGGACCGGGGAGCTGTTTTTT. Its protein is CASSWALSGRMGTGELFF.

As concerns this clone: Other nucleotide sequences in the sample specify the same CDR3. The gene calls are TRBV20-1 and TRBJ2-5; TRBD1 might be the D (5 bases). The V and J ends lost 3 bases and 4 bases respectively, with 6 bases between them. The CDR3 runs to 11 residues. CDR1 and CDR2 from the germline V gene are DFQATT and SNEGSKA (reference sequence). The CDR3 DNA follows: TGCAGTGCTAGGCAGGGAGAGACCCAGTACTTC. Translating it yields CSARQGETQYF.

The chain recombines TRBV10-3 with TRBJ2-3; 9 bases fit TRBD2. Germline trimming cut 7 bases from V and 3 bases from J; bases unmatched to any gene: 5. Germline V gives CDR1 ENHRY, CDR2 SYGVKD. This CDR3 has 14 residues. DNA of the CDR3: TGTGCCATCACCGAGAGCGGGAGGACAGATACGCAGTATTTT. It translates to CAITESGRTDTQYF.

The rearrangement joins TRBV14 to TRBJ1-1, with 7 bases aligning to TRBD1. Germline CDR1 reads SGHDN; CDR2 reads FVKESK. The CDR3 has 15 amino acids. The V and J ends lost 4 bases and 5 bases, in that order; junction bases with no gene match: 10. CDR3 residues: CASSRNPGDRTEAFF. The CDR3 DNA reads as TGTGCCAGCAGCCGTAACCCGGGGGACAGAACTGAAGCTTTCTTT. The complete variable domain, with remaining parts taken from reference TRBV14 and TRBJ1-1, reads EAGVTQFPSHSVIEKGQTVTLRCDPISGHDNLYWYRRVMGKEIKFLLHFVKESKQDESGMPNNRFLAERTGGTYSTLKVQPAELEDSGVYFCASSRNPGDRTEAFFGQGTRLTVV.

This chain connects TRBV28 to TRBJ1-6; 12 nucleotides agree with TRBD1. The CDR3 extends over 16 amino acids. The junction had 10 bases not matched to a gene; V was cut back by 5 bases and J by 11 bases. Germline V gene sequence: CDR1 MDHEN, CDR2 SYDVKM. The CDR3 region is CASSGILRDRGPPLHF. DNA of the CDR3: TGTGCCAGCAGTGGAATACTCCGGGACAGGGGGCCACCCCTCCACTTT.

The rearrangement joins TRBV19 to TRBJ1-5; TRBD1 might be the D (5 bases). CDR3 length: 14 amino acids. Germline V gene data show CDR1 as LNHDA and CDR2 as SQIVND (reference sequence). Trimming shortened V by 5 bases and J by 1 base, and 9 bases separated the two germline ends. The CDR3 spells CASSEAGSNQPQHF. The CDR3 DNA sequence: TGTGCCAGTAGTGAGGCAGGGAGCAATCAGCCCCAGCATTTT.

The CDR3 region is CASSPSAQGKGGYTF. CDR3 nucleotide sequence: TGTGCCAGCTCACCATCAGCACAGGGAAAAGGCGGCTACACCTTC. The chain combines TRBV18 with TRBJ1-2; D might be TRBD1 (6 bases). The V gene's germline CDR1 is KGHSH and CDR2 LQKENI. Between the trimmed V and J ends, which lost 2 bases and 8 bases, there was a span of 18 bases. This CDR3 is built from 15 residues.

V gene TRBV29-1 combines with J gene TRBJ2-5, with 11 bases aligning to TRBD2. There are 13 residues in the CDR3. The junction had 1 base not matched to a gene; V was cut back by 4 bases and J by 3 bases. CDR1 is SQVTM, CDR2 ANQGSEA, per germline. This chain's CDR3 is CSVGLAGKETQYF. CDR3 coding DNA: TGCAGCGTTGGACTAGCGGGGAAAGAGACCCAGTACTTC.

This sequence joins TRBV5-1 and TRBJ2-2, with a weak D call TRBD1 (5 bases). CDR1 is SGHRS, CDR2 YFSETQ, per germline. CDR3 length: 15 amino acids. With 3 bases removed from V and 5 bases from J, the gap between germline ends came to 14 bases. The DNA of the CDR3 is TGCGCCAGCAGCTCGTTAAGGGGTGGAACCGGGGAGCTGTTTTTT. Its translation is CASSSLRGGTGELFF.

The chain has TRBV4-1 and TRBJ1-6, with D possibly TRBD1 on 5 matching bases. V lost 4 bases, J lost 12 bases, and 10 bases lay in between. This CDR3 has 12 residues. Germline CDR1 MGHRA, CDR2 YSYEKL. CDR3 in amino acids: CASSRDSGPLHF. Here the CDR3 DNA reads TGCGCCAGCAGCCGGGACTCGGGACCCCTCCACTTT.

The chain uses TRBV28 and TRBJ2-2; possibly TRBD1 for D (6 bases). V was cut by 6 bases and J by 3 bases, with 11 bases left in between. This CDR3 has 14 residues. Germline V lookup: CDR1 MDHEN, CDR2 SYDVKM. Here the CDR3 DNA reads TGTGCCAGCAGATCGACAGGCGACACCGGGGAGCTGTTTTTT. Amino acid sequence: CASRSTGDTGELFF.

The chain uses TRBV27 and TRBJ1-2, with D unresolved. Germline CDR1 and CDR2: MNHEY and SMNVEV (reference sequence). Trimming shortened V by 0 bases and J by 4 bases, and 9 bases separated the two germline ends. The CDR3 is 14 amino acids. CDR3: CASSLSGPGYGYTF. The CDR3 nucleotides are TGTGCCAGCAGTTTATCGGGCCCAGGCTATGGCTACACCTTC.

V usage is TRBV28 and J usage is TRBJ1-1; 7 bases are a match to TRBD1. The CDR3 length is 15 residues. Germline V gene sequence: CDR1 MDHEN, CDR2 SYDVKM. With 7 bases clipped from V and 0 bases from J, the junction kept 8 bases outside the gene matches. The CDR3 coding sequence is TGTGCCAGCACCCAAGACAGGGCAATGAACACTGAAGCTTTCTTT. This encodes CASTQDRAMNTEAFF.

CDR3: CASSLVTVMNTEAFF. The DNA for the CDR3 is TGTGCCAGCAGCTTGGTGACAGTCATGAACACTGAAGCTTTCTTT. The chain recombines TRBV7-2 with TRBJ1-1; a weak D match, TRBD1 (5 bases). There are 15 residues in the CDR3. The V gene's germline CDR1 is SGHTA and CDR2 FQGNSA. Trimming took 3 bases from V and 0 from J, leaving 11 bases between them. Looking up the rest from reference TRBV7-2 and TRBJ1-1 gives the full variable domain: GAGVSQSPSNKVTEKGKDVELRCDPISGHTALYWYRQSLGQGLEFLIYFQGNSAPDKSGLPSDRFSAERTGGSVSTLTIQRTQQEDSAVYLCASSLVTVMNTEAFFGQGTRLTVV.

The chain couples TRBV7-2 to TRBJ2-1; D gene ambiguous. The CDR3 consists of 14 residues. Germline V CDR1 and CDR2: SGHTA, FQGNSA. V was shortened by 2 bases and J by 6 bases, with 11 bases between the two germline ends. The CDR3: CASSLMGSPNEQFF. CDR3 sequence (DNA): TGTGCCAGCAGCTTAATGGGCTCCCCCAATGAGCAGTTCTTC. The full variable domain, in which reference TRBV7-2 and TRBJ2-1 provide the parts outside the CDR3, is GAGVSQSPSNKVTEKGKDVELRCDPISGHTALYWYRQSLGQGLEFLIYFQGNSAPDKSGLPSDRFSAERTGGSVSTLTIQRTQQEDSAVYLCASSLMGSPNEQFFGPGTRLTVL.

In nucleotides, the CDR3 is TGTGCCAGCAATTCTCTAGCGGGGGACAATGAGCAGTTCTTC. Its protein is CASNSLAGDNEQFF. The chain recombines TRBV6-5 with TRBJ2-1; 10 bases map to TRBD2. Per germline, CDR1 MNHEY and CDR2 SVGAGI. V was pared by 7 bases and J by 5 bases, with 5 bases of the junction left unmatched. CDR3 length equals 14 residues.

The CDR3 is CASSQGQGTVYEQYV. CDR3 sequence (DNA): TGCGCCAGCAGCCAAGGACAGGGGACGGTTTACGAGCAGTACGTC. This rearrangement joins TRBV4-1 to TRBJ2-7; 8 bases are a match to TRBD1. Germline assignment: CDR1 MGHRA and CDR2 YSYEKL. Germline trimming cut 1 base from V and 4 bases from J; bases unmatched to any gene: 6. The CDR3 totals 15 residues.